This T cell receptor beta chain was found in a study of blood T cells in healthy people across ages. Points from the study as a whole: Higher diversity, along with more naive CD4+ cells, distinguished long-lived donors from aged donors. Diversity figures derived from one million T cells were judged to underestimate the true value.

Primers used in a second PCR of roughly 6 to 11 cycles were a sample-barcoded 5' primer and a J-beta primer mix. Each CDR3 protein gets one entry after TCRdb re-called the 5' RACE reads with MiXCR. The sample holds hundreds of thousands of distinct CDR3 sequences, around a fifth seen once. Trimming removed 5 bases from V and 2 bases from J, with 10 bases in between. The CDR3 runs 14 residues. Germline V gene sequence: CDR1 SNHLY, CDR2 FYNNEI. Only a few counts were recorded for this clonotype. Its specificity is not known. The chain links TRBV2 to TRBJ1-5; perhaps TRBD1 as D (5 bases). The receptor was isolated from a man between 65 and 85 years old in good health. Sequences were obtained from blood. The CDR3 region is CASSQVRGNQPQHF. The CDR3 region has the DNA TGTGCCAGCAGTCAAGTCAGGGGCAATCAGCCCCAGCATTTT.